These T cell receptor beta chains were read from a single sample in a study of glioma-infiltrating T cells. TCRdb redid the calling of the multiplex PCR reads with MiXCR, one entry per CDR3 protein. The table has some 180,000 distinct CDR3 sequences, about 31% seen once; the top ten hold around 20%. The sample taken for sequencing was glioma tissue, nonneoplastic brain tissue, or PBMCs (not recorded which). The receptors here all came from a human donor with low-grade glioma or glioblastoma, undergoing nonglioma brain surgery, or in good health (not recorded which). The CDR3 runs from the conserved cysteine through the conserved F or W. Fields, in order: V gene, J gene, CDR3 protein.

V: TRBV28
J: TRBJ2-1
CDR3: CASSNAGTRRSYNEQFF

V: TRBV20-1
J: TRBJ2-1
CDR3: CSARGGAPFNEQFF

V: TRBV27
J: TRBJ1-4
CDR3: CASSWKGNEKLFF

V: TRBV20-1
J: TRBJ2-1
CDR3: CSPHSYPGAGAYNEQFF

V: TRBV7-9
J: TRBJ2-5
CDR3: CASSPGITSRETQYF

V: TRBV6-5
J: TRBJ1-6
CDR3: CASSYGTSNSPLHF

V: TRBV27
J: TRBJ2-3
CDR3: CASSSSLLGTDTQYF

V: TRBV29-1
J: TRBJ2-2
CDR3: CSVEEPARGTGELFF

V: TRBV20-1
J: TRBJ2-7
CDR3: CSAQLPGLASDYEQYF

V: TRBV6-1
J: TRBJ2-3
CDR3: CASRPYRGTDTQYF

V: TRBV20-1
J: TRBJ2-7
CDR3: CSASRTSYQDEQYF